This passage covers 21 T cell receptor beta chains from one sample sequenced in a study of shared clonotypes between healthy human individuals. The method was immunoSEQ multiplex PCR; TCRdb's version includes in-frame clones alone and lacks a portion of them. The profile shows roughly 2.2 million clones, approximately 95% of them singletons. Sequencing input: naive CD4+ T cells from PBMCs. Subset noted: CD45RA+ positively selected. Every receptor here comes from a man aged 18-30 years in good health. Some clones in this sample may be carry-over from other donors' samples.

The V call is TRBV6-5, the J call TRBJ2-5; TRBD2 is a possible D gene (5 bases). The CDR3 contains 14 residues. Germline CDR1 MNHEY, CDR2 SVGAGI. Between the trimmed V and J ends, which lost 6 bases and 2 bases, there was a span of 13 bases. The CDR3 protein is CASRADPLQETQYF. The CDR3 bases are TGTGCCAGCAGAGCGGATCCGTTACAAGAGACCCAGTACTTC.

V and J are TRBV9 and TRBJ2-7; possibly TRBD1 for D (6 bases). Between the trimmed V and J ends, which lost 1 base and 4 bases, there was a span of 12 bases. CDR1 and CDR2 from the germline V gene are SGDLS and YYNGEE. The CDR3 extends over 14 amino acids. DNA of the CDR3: TGTGCCAGCAGCGTATCTGACAGGACGTACGAGCAGTACTTC. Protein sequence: CASSVSDRTYEQYF.

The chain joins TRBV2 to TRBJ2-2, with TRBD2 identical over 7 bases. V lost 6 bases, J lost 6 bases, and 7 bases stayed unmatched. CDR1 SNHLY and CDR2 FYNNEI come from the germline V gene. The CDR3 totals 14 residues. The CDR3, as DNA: TGTGCCAGCAGGTCCGTAGCGGGTGCCGGGGAGCTGTTTTTT. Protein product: CASRSVAGAGELFF.

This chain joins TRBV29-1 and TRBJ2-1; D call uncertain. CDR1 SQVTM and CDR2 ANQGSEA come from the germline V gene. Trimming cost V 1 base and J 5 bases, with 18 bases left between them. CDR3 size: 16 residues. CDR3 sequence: CSVEVPSFRVDNEQFF. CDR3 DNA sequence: TGCAGCGTTGAAGTCCCCTCTTTCCGGGTAGACAATGAGCAGTTCTTC.

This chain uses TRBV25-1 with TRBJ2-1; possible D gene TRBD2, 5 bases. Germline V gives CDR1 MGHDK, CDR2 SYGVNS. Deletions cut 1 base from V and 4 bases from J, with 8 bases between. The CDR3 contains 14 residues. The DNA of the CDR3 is TGTGCCAGCAGTGAATCCGGGAATTACAATGAGCAGTTCTTC. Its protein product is CASSESGNYNEQFF.

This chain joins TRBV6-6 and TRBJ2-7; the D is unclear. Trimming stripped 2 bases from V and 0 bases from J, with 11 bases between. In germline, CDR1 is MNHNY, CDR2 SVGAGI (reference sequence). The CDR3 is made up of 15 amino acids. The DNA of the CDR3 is TGTGCCAGCAGTTACGCCGCCTGGAGCTCCTACGAGCAGTACTTC. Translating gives CASSYAAWSSYEQYF.

The CDR3 reads CASRPGLAGNRYEQYF. CDR3 nucleotide sequence: TGCGCCAGCAGACCAGGACTAGCGGGAAACCGGTACGAGCAGTACTTC. The V call is TRBV4-1, the J call TRBJ2-7; the match to TRBD2 covers 12 bases. CDR1 and CDR2 (germline): MGHRA, YSYEKL. V shed 6 bases, J shed 4 bases, and the junction held 10 bases outside the gene matches. CDR3 size: 16 residues.

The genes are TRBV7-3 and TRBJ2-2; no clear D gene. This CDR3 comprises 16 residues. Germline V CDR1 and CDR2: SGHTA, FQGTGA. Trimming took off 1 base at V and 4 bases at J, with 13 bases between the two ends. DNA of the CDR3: TGTGCCAGCAGCTTAAGGGCAGGTCTTAGCACCGGGGAGCTGTTTTTT. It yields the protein CASSLRAGLSTGELFF.

The CDR3 DNA sequence: TGTGCCACCAGCAGAGGACAGGGGGCTACTGAAGCTTTCTTT. It specifies CATSRGQGATEAFF. The chain links TRBV15 to TRBJ1-1; 10 nucleotides match TRBD1. The V and J ends lost 1 base and 5 bases, in that order; junction bases with no gene match: 1. The CDR3 has 14 amino acids. Germline-derived CDR1 and CDR2 are LNHNV and YYDKDF (reference sequence).

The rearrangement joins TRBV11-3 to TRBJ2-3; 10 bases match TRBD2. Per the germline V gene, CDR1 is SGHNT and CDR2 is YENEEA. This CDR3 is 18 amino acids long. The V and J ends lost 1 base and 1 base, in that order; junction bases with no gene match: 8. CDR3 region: CASSLGASGSEGTDTQYF. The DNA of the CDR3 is TGTGCCAGCAGCTTAGGGGCTAGCGGGAGTGAGGGCACAGATACGCAGTATTTT. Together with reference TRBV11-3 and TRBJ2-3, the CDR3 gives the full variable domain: EAGVVQSPRYKIIEKKQPVAFWCNPISGHNTLYWYLQNLGQGPELLIRYENEEAVDDSQLPKDRFSAERLKGVDSTLKIQPAELGDSAVYLCASSLGASGSEGTDTQYFGPGTRLTVL.

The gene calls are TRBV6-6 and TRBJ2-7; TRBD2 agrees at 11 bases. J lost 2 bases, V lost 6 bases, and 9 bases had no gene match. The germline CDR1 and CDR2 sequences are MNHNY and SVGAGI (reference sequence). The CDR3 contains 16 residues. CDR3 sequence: CASSQPSGRPTYEQYF. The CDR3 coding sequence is TGTGCCAGCAGCCAGCCTAGCGGGAGGCCTACCTACGAGCAGTACTTC.

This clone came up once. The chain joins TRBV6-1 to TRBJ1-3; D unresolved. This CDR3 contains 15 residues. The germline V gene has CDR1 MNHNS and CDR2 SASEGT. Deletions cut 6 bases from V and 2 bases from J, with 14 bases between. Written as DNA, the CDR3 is TGTGCCAGCAGCCCCCCGCGGAGGGCTGGAAACACCATATATTTT. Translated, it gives CASSPPRRAGNTIYF.

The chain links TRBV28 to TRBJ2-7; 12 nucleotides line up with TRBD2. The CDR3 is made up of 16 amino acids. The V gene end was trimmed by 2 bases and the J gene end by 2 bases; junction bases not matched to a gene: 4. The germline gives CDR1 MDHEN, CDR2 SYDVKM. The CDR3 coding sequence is TGTGCCAGCAGTTTACTAGCGGGAGGGACACCCTACGAGCAGTACTTC. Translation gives CASSLLAGGTPYEQYF.

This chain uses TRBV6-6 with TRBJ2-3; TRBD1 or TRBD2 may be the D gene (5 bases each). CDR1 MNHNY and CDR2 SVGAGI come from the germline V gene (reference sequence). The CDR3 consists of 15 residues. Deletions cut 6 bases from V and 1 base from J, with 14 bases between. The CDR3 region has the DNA TGTGCCAGCAGGATAGCAGTGGGGGGCACAGATACGCAGTATTTT. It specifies CASRIAVGGTDTQYF.

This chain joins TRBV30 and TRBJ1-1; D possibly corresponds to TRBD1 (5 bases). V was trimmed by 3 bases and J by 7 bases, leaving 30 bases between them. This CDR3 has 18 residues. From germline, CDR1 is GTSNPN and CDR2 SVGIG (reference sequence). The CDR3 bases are TGTGCCTGGAGAAGTGGGACGGGCATTTCTTCTCCCCCACGTGAAGCTTTCTTT. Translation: CAWRSGTGISSPPREAFF.

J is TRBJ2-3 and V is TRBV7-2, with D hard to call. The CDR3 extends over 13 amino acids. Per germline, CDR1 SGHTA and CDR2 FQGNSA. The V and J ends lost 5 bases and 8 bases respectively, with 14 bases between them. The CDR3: CASSQETWGTQYF. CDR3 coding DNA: TGTGCCAGCAGCCAGGAGACCTGGGGTACGCAGTATTTT.

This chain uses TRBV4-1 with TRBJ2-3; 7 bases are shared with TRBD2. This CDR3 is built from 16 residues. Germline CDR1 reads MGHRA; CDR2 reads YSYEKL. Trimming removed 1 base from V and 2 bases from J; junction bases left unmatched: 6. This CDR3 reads CASSQVPRGTTDTQYF. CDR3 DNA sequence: TGCGCCAGCAGCCAAGTGCCGCGGGGGACCACAGATACGCAGTATTTT.

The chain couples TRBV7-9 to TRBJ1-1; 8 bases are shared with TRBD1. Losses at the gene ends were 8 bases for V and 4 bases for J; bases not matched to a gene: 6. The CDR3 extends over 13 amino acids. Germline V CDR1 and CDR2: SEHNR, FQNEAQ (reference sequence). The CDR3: CASDRGTTTEAFF. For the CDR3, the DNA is TGTGCCAGCGACAGGGGCACGACCACTGAAGCTTTCTTT.

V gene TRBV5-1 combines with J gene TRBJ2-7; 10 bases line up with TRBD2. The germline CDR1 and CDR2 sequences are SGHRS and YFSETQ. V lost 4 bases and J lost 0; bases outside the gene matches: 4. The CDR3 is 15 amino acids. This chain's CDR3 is CASSILAGSSYEQYF. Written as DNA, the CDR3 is TGCGCCAGCAGCATACTAGCGGGGAGCTCCTACGAGCAGTACTTC.

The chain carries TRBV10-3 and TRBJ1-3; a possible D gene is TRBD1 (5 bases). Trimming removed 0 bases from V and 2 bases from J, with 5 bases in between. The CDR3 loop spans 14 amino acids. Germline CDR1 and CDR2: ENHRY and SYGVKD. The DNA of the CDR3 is TGTGCCATCAGTGAGTCGACAGCTGGAAACACCATATATTTT. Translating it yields CAISESTAGNTIYF.

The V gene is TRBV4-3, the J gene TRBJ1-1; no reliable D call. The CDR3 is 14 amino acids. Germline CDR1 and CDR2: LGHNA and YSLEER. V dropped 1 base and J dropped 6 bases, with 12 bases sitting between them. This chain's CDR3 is CASSQGEGRAEAFF. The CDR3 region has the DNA TGCGCCAGCAGCCAAGGGGAGGGTAGAGCTGAAGCTTTCTTT.